The T cell receptor beta chain under discussion was sequenced for a study of blood T cell repertoires in COVID-19 (TCRdb year 2020). Study-wide context: Samples covering the acute and convalescent phases of COVID-19 were provided by collaborators in the United States, Italy and Spain. The material from the prospective study consisted of cDNA or gDNA derived from T cells, B-cell-depleted T cells, or PBMCs. Deeply sampled blood TCRbeta repertoires from subjects exposed to, actively infected with, or recovered from COVID-19 were included in the dataset. A freely available public database, intended as a resource for researchers studying the immune response to SARS-CoV-2, is where the repertoires were released. Samples came from the ongoing ImmuneRACE study (first 160 participants) plus 1,254 subjects from 6 global collaborators. The sample metadata nearly always contained a de-identified subject ID, COVID-19 status, age in years and sex. Where available, HLA class I and class II types were obtained from metadata supplied by the sample provider rather than from assay-based typing. Broad study findings and their caveats: Clinical and demographic metadata were provided uncurated, with the amount varying by source and participant.

TCRbeta CDR3 regions were amplified from genomic DNA using the immunoSEQ Assay, a bias-controlled multiplex PCR. The authors processed their data as follows. Within the assay, amplification of reference gene primers was used to estimate how many nucleated cells each sample contained. To quantify the absolute abundance of each unique TCRbeta CDR3 rearrangement, sequence reads were collapsed and filtered. For each sample, productive Simpson clonality was calculated as the square root of Simpson's diversity index across productive rearrangements. This immuneACCESS table, as held by TCRdb, lists in-frame sequences with V and J called but not all clones. Of the missing ones, under half trace to an unresolved V gene in checked studies; the others have no known cause. V, J and clone size derive from that table, while D and trimming were established from the DNA sequence. The sample yields about 140,000 clones; around 81% were counted once. In total, the top ten clones hold around 8.4% of the sample.

The collaborating institutions used their own protocols to collect whole blood in K2EDTA tubes. Collaborator samples were shipped for TCRbeta analysis as frozen whole blood, isolated PBMCs, or DNA extracted from either sample type. At the junction V is shortened by 0 bases and J by 0 bases, with 9 bases in between. CDR1 and CDR2, looked up from the germline V gene, are LGHNA and YSLEER. The CDR3 holds 16 amino acids from the cysteine to the phenylalanine. Left in the record is the CDR3 DNA by itself, 48 bases read in frame from the first base. About this clone: What antigen it recognizes has not been identified. Per-nucleotide qualities are absent, and no much larger clonotype sits a single base away.

Rearrangement joined TRBV4-3 to TRBJ2-1; the D gene is possibly TRBD2, with 6 bases matching. The source of this sequence is a human donor in a cohort sampled during active COVID-19. The sequencing input was peripheral blood. Here is the DNA: TGCGCCAGCAGCCAAGATCCGGAGGGCTCCTACAATGAGCAGTTCTTC. The encoded protein is CASSQDPEGSYNEQFF.